The next 6 T cell receptor beta chains were all read from a single sample in a study of CD8 T cells in Susac syndrome. RNA amounts of about 0.45 to 1 ug underwent reverse transcription with random hexamers. TCRdb re-analysed the immunoSEQ multiplex PCR reads in MiXCR, keeping a single row per CDR3 protein. The sample contains a few hundred thousand distinct CDR3 sequences, roughly 95% of which appear only once. Specimen: CD4+ T cells from PBMCs. These receptors all stem from a human donor with multiple sclerosis.

The chain joins TRBV30 to TRBJ1-2; the match to TRBD1 covers 7 bases. The CDR3 runs to 16 residues. Germline CDR1 reads GTSNPN; CDR2 reads SVGIG (reference sequence). Germline trimming cut 1 base from V and 4 bases from J; bases unmatched to any gene: 12. This CDR3 reads CAWSGPNRGISYGYTF. The CDR3 bases are TGTGCCTGGAGTGGACCCAACAGGGGTATATCCTATGGCTACACCTTC.

The chain couples TRBV11-2 to TRBJ2-7, with D perhaps matching TRBD2 (5 bases). The germline gives CDR1 SGHAT, CDR2 FQNNGV. The CDR3 is 14 residues long. V lost 4 bases, J lost 5 bases, and 15 bases lay in between. CDR3: CASSSAGLAHEQYF. In DNA form, the CDR3 reads TGTGCCAGCAGCTCTGCCGGGCTAGCCCACGAGCAGTACTTC.

The chain is built from TRBV5-4 and TRBJ2-1; D possibly corresponds to TRBD2 (6 bases). Trimming took off 3 bases at V and 6 bases at J, with 16 bases between the two ends. CDR1 is SGHNT and CDR2 is YYREEE in the germline V gene (reference sequence). The CDR3 is 15 residues long. The CDR3: CASSSEGGRSNEQFF. CDR3 nucleotide sequence: TGTGCCAGCAGCTCGGAGGGAGGCCGCAGCAATGAGCAGTTCTTC.

This chain joins TRBV7-2 and TRBJ2-6, with a weak D call TRBD1 (5 bases). The V end lost 1 base, the J end lost 4 bases, and 8 bases lay between the germline ends. This CDR3 contains 15 residues. Looked up from germline, CDR1 is SGHTA and CDR2 is FQGNSA. CDR3 protein: CASSLGQPGANVLTF. The CDR3 coding sequence is TGTGCCAGCAGCTTAGGACAGCCCGGGGCCAACGTCCTGACTTTC.

The rearrangement links TRBV7-9 to TRBJ2-7; D is possibly TRBD2 (6 bases). The CDR3 loop spans 15 amino acids. Germline V gene lookup returns CDR1 SEHNR and CDR2 FQNEAQ (reference sequence). Trimming pared 5 bases from V and 0 bases from J, leaving 14 bases between. The CDR3 nucleotides read TGTGCCAGCAGCGCACCCGGGACTTACTCCTACGAGCAGTACTTC. This translates into CASSAPGTYSYEQYF.

V gene TRBV5-1 combines with J gene TRBJ2-2; D is possibly TRBD1 (6 bases). The CDR3 spans 15 residues. The V gene's germline CDR1 is SGHRS and CDR2 YFSETQ. V was pared by 0 bases and J by 7 bases, with 13 bases between. CDR3 sequence (DNA): TGCGCCAGCAGCTTGGTGACGACAGGCGACGGGGAGCTGTTTTTT. It translates to CASSLVTTGDGELFF.